Each of the 24 T cell receptor beta chains below was sequenced from the same sample in a study of T cells in Graves' hyperthyroidism and ophthalmopathy. Amplification of TCR beta CDR3 regions was performed using RNA transcripts as template. Carried out on the TCR CDR3, a first-round RT-PCR used the HTBI primer set. MiXCR, run by TCRdb on the multiplex PCR reads, gives a single entry per CDR3 protein. The table lists 500,000 to 650,000 distinct CDR3 sequences, roughly 15% of them singletons. Sequenced sample: blood. These receptors all stem from a woman in her forties or fifties with Graves' ophthalmopathy.

The chain links TRBV19 to TRBJ1-4; D perhaps matches TRBD1 (5 bases). Germline V CDR1 and CDR2: LNHDA, SQIVND (reference sequence). The CDR3 is made up of 15 amino acids. Deletions cut 0 bases from V and 8 bases from J, with 13 bases between. The CDR3 protein is CASSIEGLGPEKLFF. CDR3 bases: TGTGCCAGTAGTATAGAGGGGCTAGGTCCGGAAAAACTGTTTTTT. Full variable domain (missing parts from reference TRBV19 and TRBJ1-4): DGGITQSPKYLFRKEGQNVTLSCEQNLNHDAMYWYRQDPGQGLRLIYYSQIVNDFQKGDIAEGYSVSREKKESFPLTVTSAQKNPTAFYLCASSIEGLGPEKLFFGSGTQLSVL.

In its sample, this clonotype was seen many times. The chain employs TRBV6-1 and TRBJ2-7; 7 bases align to TRBD2. With 6 bases clipped from V and 9 bases from J, the junction kept 14 bases outside the gene matches. Germline-derived CDR1 and CDR2 are MNHNS and SASEGT. This CDR3 is built from 14 residues. CDR3: CASRSGLVGSVQYF. The CDR3 DNA sequence: TGTGCCAGCAGATCTGGACTAGTTGGTAGTGTGCAGTACTTC.

The chain uses TRBV18 and TRBJ2-7; a weak D match, TRBD1 (6 bases). The CDR3 is made up of 14 amino acids. The V end lost 4 bases, the J end lost 0 bases, and 10 bases lay between the germline ends. Germline V gives CDR1 KGHSH, CDR2 LQKENI. CDR3 amino acids: CASSRGQPSYEQYF. In nucleotides, the CDR3 is TGTGCCAGCTCACGAGGACAGCCCTCCTACGAGCAGTACTTC.

This clonotype has a count of ten or more. The chain has TRBV6-1 and TRBJ2-7; 12 positions match TRBD2. J was trimmed by 3 bases and V by 5 bases; bases with no gene match: 11. The CDR3 contains 17 residues. Germline lookup yields CDR1 MNHNS and CDR2 SASEGT. The CDR3 bases are TGTGCCAGCAGTTCCCCCGGACTAGCGGGAAGGGTCTACGAGCAGTACTTC. Its protein product is CASSSPGLAGRVYEQYF.

This clonotype was detected ten times or more. This sequence joins TRBV20-1 and TRBJ1-2; D perhaps matches TRBD1 (5 bases). This CDR3 contains 12 residues. The ends were cut back, 5 bases at V and 3 bases at J, with 10 bases in the middle. Germline CDR1 reads DFQATT; CDR2 reads SNEGSKA (reference sequence). CDR3 region: CSASGLDYGYTF. The CDR3 coding sequence is TGCAGTGCTTCAGGGTTGGACTATGGCTACACCTTC.

The table lists this clonotype with many counts. J is TRBJ2-5 and V is TRBV3-1; no definite D call. The length of the CDR3 is 16 residues. Germline V lookup: CDR1 LGHDT, CDR2 YNNKEL (reference sequence). The ends were cut back, 2 bases at V and 1 base at J, with 14 bases in the middle. CDR3 sequence (DNA): TGTGCCAGCAGCCAACTGACACCCTTTACCCAAGAGACCCAGTACTTC. Residues: CASSQLTPFTQETQYF.

The sample holds a few counts of this clonotype. This chain joins TRBV6-1 and TRBJ1-3; no clear D. Germline V lookup: CDR1 MNHNS, CDR2 SASEGT. V dropped 5 bases and J dropped 5 bases, with 10 bases sitting between them. This CDR3 has 13 residues. The CDR3 region is CASSPEQRNTIYF. DNA for the CDR3: TGTGCCAGCAGTCCCGAGCAGAGAAACACCATATATTTT.

This clonotype was detected many times. The chain uses TRBV12-3 or TRBV12-4 and TRBJ2-4; D might be TRBD1 or TRBD2, each matching 5 bases. The CDR3 runs to 12 residues. Deletions cut 5 bases from V and 6 bases from J, with 8 bases between. CDR3 in amino acids: CASSPGPNIQYF. The CDR3 nucleotides read TGTGCCAGCAGTCCGGGACCAAACATTCAGTACTTC.

This chain joins TRBV10-3 and TRBJ2-7, with TRBD1 matching 9 bases. V was pared by 7 bases and J by 2 bases, with 6 bases of the junction left unmatched. This CDR3 has 14 amino acids. CDR1 ENHRY and CDR2 SYGVKD come from the germline V gene. The CDR3 DNA sequence: TGTGCCATCAACGGACAGGGGCCGACCTACGAGCAGTACTTC. Encoded protein: CAINGQGPTYEQYF.

This clonotype was detected a few times. V and J are TRBV7-3 and TRBJ2-2, with D perhaps TRBD1 or TRBD2 (7 bases each). Germline V gene data show CDR1 as SGHTA and CDR2 as FQGTGA. The V and J ends lost 4 bases and 6 bases respectively, with 15 bases between them. The CDR3 runs 15 residues. Here the CDR3 reads CASSSYRGGSGELFF. The CDR3 DNA sequence: TGTGCCAGCAGCTCCTACAGGGGAGGGTCCGGGGAGCTGTTTTTT.

The chain has TRBV28 and TRBJ2-2, with D unclear. Per germline, CDR1 MDHEN and CDR2 SYDVKM. This CDR3 comprises 17 residues. The ends were cut back, 1 base at V and 6 bases at J, with 18 bases in the middle. The CDR3 reads CASSLSETSGPPGELFF. The CDR3 DNA sequence: TGTGCCAGCAGTTTATCGGAAACTTCTGGACCCCCCGGGGAGCTGTTTTTT.

This clonotype was counted many times. The J gene is TRBJ1-5, the V gene TRBV12-3 or TRBV12-4, with 7 bases aligning to TRBD1. With V trimmed by 1 base and J by 6 bases, 9 bases remained unmatched. The CDR3 loop spans 16 amino acids. The CDR3 DNA sequence: TGTGCCAGCAGTTTAGTCCAGGGGGATTTCACTCAGCCCCAGCATTTT. This gives the protein CASSLVQGDFTQPQHF.

This clonotype was recorded a few times. This chain joins TRBV20-1 and TRBJ2-7; 14 bases match TRBD2. Germline-derived CDR1 and CDR2 are DFQATT and SNEGSKA (reference sequence). V was clipped by 4 bases and J by 6 bases; unmatched bases: 5. The CDR3 totals 14 residues. The CDR3 sequence is CSATPGLAGVEQYF. In nucleotides, the CDR3 is TGCAGTGCTACTCCGGGACTAGCGGGAGTCGAGCAGTACTTC.

This clonotype has at least ten counts. V gene TRBV20-1 combines with J gene TRBJ1-1; D remains ambiguous. This CDR3 has 11 amino acids. Trimming removed 5 bases from V and 8 bases from J, with 12 bases in between. Germline CDR1 DFQATT, CDR2 SNEGSKA (reference sequence). The CDR3 sequence: CSAPDGLEAFF. The CDR3 bases are TGCAGTGCTCCCGACGGTTTGGAAGCTTTCTTT.

This clonotype was detected only a few times. The chain has TRBV3-1 and TRBJ1-3; 7 bases match TRBD1. Trimming at V came to 2 bases and at J to 7 bases, leaving 5 bases not matched to a gene. The CDR3 is made up of 14 amino acids. Germline V gene sequence: CDR1 LGHDT, CDR2 YNNKEL (reference sequence). This chain's CDR3 is CASSQSTGWNTIYF. In DNA, the CDR3 is TGTGCCAGCAGCCAATCGACAGGGTGGAACACCATATATTTT.

This clonotype was observed a few times. The V and J genes are TRBV27 and TRBJ2-7; D may be TRBD2 (6 bases). CDR1 is MNHEY, CDR2 SMNVEV, per germline (reference sequence). The CDR3 has 15 amino acids. Trimming took off 5 bases at V and 7 bases at J, with 21 bases between the two ends. CDR3 residues: CASSPGGGKWGEQYF. The CDR3 DNA reads as TGTGCCAGCAGTCCCGGAGGAGGGAAATGGGGGGAGCAGTACTTC.

The rearrangement joins TRBV18 to TRBJ2-1; no clear D gene. This CDR3 contains 14 residues. V shed 1 base and J shed 6 bases, with 10 bases lying between them. Per the germline V gene, CDR1 is KGHSH and CDR2 is LQKENI. The CDR3 spells CASSPRNRINEQFF. In nucleotides, the CDR3 is TGTGCCAGCTCACCACGGAACAGAATCAATGAGCAGTTCTTC.

This clonotype has more than one count but fewer than ten. The V and J genes are TRBV15 and TRBJ2-2; TRBD1 is a possible D gene (6 bases). In germline, CDR1 is LNHNV, CDR2 YYDKDF (reference sequence). The V end lost 1 base, the J end lost 5 bases, and 11 bases lay between the germline ends. The CDR3 is 15 residues long. In DNA, the CDR3 is TGTGCCACCAGCAGAGTGGGGACACCGACCGGGGAGCTGTTTTTT. It specifies CATSRVGTPTGELFF.

This clonotype showed up just a few times. CDR3 loop: CAWRDQTALGKQFF. CDR3 coding DNA: TGTGCCTGGAGGGATCAAACTGCACTAGGGAAGCAGTTCTTC. This rearrangement joins TRBV30 to TRBJ2-1, with TRBD2 as a possible D gene (5 bases). V lost 3 bases and J 11 bases, leaving 20 bases between the germline ends. Per germline, CDR1 GTSNPN and CDR2 SVGIG (reference sequence). The CDR3 has 14 amino acids.

This clonotype was counted once. The rearrangement uses TRBV14 and TRBJ2-1; D perhaps matches TRBD2 (6 bases). This CDR3 region has 16 residues. V shed 0 bases and J shed 7 bases, with 16 bases lying between them. Germline values: CDR1 SGHDN, CDR2 FVKESK. CDR3 amino acids: CASSQDRRARGNEQFF. The CDR3 DNA follows: TGTGCCAGCAGCCAAGATCGGAGGGCCCGGGGGAATGAGCAGTTCTTC.

The V and J genes are TRBV27 and TRBJ2-2; 7 bases match TRBD1. The CDR3 length is 16 residues. The ends lost 6 bases at V and 8 bases at J; junction bases unmatched: 15. CDR1 and CDR2 from the germline V gene are MNHEY and SMNVEV (reference sequence). CDR3 in amino acids: CASSNRGEATRGELFF. For the CDR3, the DNA is TGTGCCAGCAGCAACAGGGGAGAGGCGACCAGAGGGGAGCTGTTTTTT.

Points on this clonotype: A much more abundant neighbour one base away suggests this may be a read error. This chain connects TRBV7-9 to TRBJ2-7, with a tentative D call TRBD2 (5 bases). Trimming removed 2 bases at V and 9 bases at J, with 17 bases between. The CDR3 is 14 amino acids. Germline values: CDR1 SEHNR, CDR2 FQNEAQ (reference sequence). This chain's CDR3 is CASSLNERVLGQYF. CDR3 in DNA: TGTGCCAGCAGCTTAAACGAGAGGGTCCTCGGGCAGTACTTC.

This clonotype was counted ten times or more. The chain employs TRBV6-2 or TRBV6-3 and TRBJ2-1; 10 nucleotides align to TRBD1. Germline CDR1 MNHEY, CDR2 SVGEGT. V shed 5 bases and J 2 bases; nucleotides not matched to a gene: 3. The CDR3 contains 15 residues. The CDR3 coding sequence is TGTGCCAGCAGTACTGGACAGGGGGCCTACAATGAGCAGTTCTTC. Protein product: CASSTGQGAYNEQFF.

This clonotype appeared many times. The chain carries TRBV9 and TRBJ2-7, with D uncertain. This CDR3 has 14 amino acids. Trimming shortened V by 2 bases and J by 5 bases, and 14 bases separated the two germline ends. CDR1 SGDLS and CDR2 YYNGEE come from the germline V gene. CDR3 sequence reads: CASSVNPSSDEQYF. CDR3 in DNA: TGTGCCAGCAGCGTTAATCCGTCCTCGGACGAGCAGTACTTC.